The 16 T cell receptor beta chains below all came from one sample that was sequenced in a study of regulatory T cells in long-lasting Graves disease. This sample's time point: newly diagnosed GD, antithyroid drugs for less than 3 months. The TCR library used RNA extracted from PBMCs. Arm-PCR with iRepertoire HTBI primers amplified the CDR3 regions for these TCR beta libraries. TCRdb analysed the multiplex PCR reads with MiXCR anew, one entry per CDR3 protein. The sample consists of some 500,000 distinct CDR3 sequences, 15% to 20% of them appearing once. This sample also belongs to another study, concerning T cells in Graves' hyperthyroidism and ophthalmopathy.

The sequenced sample was peripheral blood mononuclear cells (PBMCs), obtained at new diagnosis, from a patient treated with antithyroid drugs. Source of these receptors: a woman aged 35 to 60 with Graves disease.

This chain connects TRBV12-3 or TRBV12-4 to TRBJ1-3; TRBD1 is a possible D gene (5 bases). The CDR3 runs to 14 residues. Deletions cut 3 bases from V and 1 base from J, with 7 bases between. CDR3 sequence (DNA): TGTGCCAGCAGTTTGGGGGAATCTGGAAACACCATATATTTT. It is translated as CASSLGESGNTIYF.

This clonotype occurred many times. The chain recombines TRBV12-3 or TRBV12-4 with TRBJ1-2, with a weak D call TRBD1 (5 bases). V lost 3 bases and J 4 bases, leaving 9 bases between the germline ends. CDR3 length: 13 amino acids. The CDR3 here is CASSFDSLYGYTF. The DNA of the CDR3 is TGTGCCAGCAGTTTCGACAGCCTCTATGGCTACACCTTC.

This clonotype was recorded a few times. J is TRBJ1-3 and V is TRBV3-1; unclear D gene. The germline gives CDR1 LGHDT, CDR2 YNNKEL (reference sequence). CDR3 length: 16 residues. V was trimmed by 0 bases and J by 2 bases, leaving 11 bases between them. The DNA of the CDR3 is TGTGCCAGCAGCCAAGAGGGCGGGATAGCTGGAAACACCATATATTTT. As protein: CASSQEGGIAGNTIYF.

At least ten counts were recorded for this clonotype. This chain connects TRBV7-2 to TRBJ1-2, with D hard to call. This CDR3 has 14 residues. Germline CDR1 and CDR2: SGHTA and FQGNSA. V dropped 1 base and J dropped 8 bases, with 14 bases sitting between them. The CDR3 here is CASSLVLKGWGYTF. CDR3 bases: TGTGCCAGCAGCTTAGTTCTCAAGGGCTGGGGCTACACCTTC.

The chain has TRBV14 and TRBJ1-6; D may be TRBD1 (6 bases). Between the trimmed V and J ends, which lost 1 base and 9 bases, there was a span of 16 bases. Germline V lookup: CDR1 SGHDN, CDR2 FVKESK. CDR3 length: 16 amino acids. The CDR3 region has the DNA TGTGCCAGCAGCCAAGGATGGGGGCCGGAGGGTTCACCCCTCCACTTT. Its translation: CASSQGWGPEGSPLHF.

The chain uses TRBV9 and TRBJ2-5; D gene uncertain. The CDR3 runs to 16 residues. V gave up 4 bases and J gave up 4 bases, with 20 bases separating them. Looked up from germline, CDR1 is SGDLS and CDR2 is YYNGEE. Written as DNA, the CDR3 is TGTGCCAGCAGCATTAGCCCATGGGATCCCCTAGAGACCCAGTACTTC. Translation gives CASSISPWDPLETQYF.

This clonotype was seen only a few times. The V and J genes are TRBV5-1 and TRBJ2-5; TRBD1 aligns across 7 bases. Germline V gene sequence: CDR1 SGHRS, CDR2 YFSETQ. V was clipped by 4 bases and J by 2 bases; unmatched bases: 8. The CDR3 covers 15 residues. This CDR3 is CASSRAPGQQETQYF. The DNA for the CDR3 is TGCGCCAGCAGCCGTGCCCCGGGACAGCAAGAGACCCAGTACTTC.

In this sample, this clonotype turned up many times. The chain couples TRBV20-1 to TRBJ2-1, with unresolved D. The CDR3 runs to 13 residues. V lost 3 bases and J 0 bases, leaving 6 bases between the germline ends. The germline V gene has CDR1 DFQATT and CDR2 SNEGSKA (reference sequence). This CDR3 reads CSARPVSYNEQFF. In DNA form, the CDR3 reads TGCAGTGCTAGGCCAGTCTCCTACAATGAGCAGTTCTTC.

This clonotype was picked up a small number of times. The chain couples TRBV11-2 to TRBJ2-7; TRBD2 agrees at 8 bases. The CDR3 loop spans 15 amino acids. CDR1 SGHAT and CDR2 FQNNGV come from the germline V gene. The junction had 8 bases not matched to a gene; V was cut back by 3 bases and J by 4 bases. CDR3 nucleotides: TGTGCCAGCAGCTTCTTAACGGGGGGGGGTTACGAGCAGTACTTC. Amino acids: CASSFLTGGGYEQYF.

This clonotype has a count of ten or more. The V gene is TRBV5-5, the J gene TRBJ2-3; 9 positions match TRBD2. Trimming took 5 bases from V and 6 from J; bases not matched to a gene: 22. Germline lookup yields CDR1 SGHKS and CDR2 YYEKEE (reference sequence). This CDR3 is built from 19 residues. CDR3 in DNA: TGTGCCAGCAGAGCCGCGCCTAGCGGGGTACAATTGCGTACGGATACGCAGTATTTT. Translated: CASRAAPSGVQLRTDTQYF.

Here the CDR3 reads CASTRSGGARNEQFF. DNA of the CDR3: TGTGCCAGCACCCGTAGCGGGGGGGCTCGGAATGAGCAGTTCTTC. The chain recombines TRBV2 with TRBJ2-1, with TRBD2 identical over 11 bases. The CDR3 spans 15 residues. The junction had 9 bases not matched to a gene; V was cut back by 7 bases and J by 7 bases. Germline-derived CDR1 and CDR2 are SNHLY and FYNNEI.

This clonotype was seen ten or more times. The CDR3 DNA follows: TGTGCCAGCAGCTACCGTGACCCCTCCTACGAGCAGTACTTC. It translates to CASSYRDPSYEQYF. This rearrangement joins TRBV6-2 or TRBV6-3 to TRBJ2-7; the D is unclear. This CDR3 has 14 residues. V was trimmed by 6 bases and J by 0 bases, leaving 12 bases between them. Germline lookup yields CDR1 MNHEY and CDR2 SVGEGT.

This clonotype came up many times. The chain joins TRBV6-1 to TRBJ1-6; D ambiguous. Germline V gene lookup returns CDR1 MNHNS and CDR2 SASEGT. The CDR3 covers 15 residues. Between the trimmed V and J ends, which lost 0 bases and 5 bases, there was a span of 8 bases. CDR3 region: CASSEARGNNSPLHF. The CDR3 bases are TGTGCCAGCAGTGAAGCGCGGGGTAATAATTCACCCCTCCACTTT.

This clonotype has only a few counts. This rearrangement joins TRBV29-1 to TRBJ1-2; D unresolved. V was pared by 5 bases and J by 2 bases, with 12 bases between. The germline CDR1 and CDR2 sequences are SQVTM and ANQGSEA. The CDR3 spans 13 residues. The CDR3 loop is CSVPTTANYGYTF. The CDR3 DNA reads TGCAGCGTTCCTACGACTGCCAACTATGGCTACACCTTC.

The CDR3 DNA reads TGTGCCAGCAGCTCCGGATTCGTAACGACCCAGTACTTC. Protein sequence: CASSSGFVTTQYF. This chain joins TRBV7-3 and TRBJ2-5; the D is unclear. V lost 4 bases to trimming and J lost 7 bases, with 13 bases between them. The CDR3 spans 13 residues. Per germline, CDR1 SGHTA and CDR2 FQGTGA.

This clonotype was detected many times. This sequence joins TRBV12-3 or TRBV12-4 and TRBJ1-2; tentatively, D is TRBD1 (5 bases). V gave up 2 bases and J gave up 4 bases, with 23 bases separating them. The CDR3 is made up of 18 amino acids. The CDR3 region has the DNA TGTGCCAGCAGTTTAATCGGTCGAGACAGCCGACCTTCCTATGGCTACACCTTC. Encoded protein: CASSLIGRDSRPSYGYTF.